The clone carrying this T cell receptor beta chain turned up a few times. What it recognizes is unknown. CDR3 length: 15 amino acids. The V gene end was trimmed by 6 bases and the J gene end by 4 bases; junction bases not matched to a gene: 6. Per the germline V gene, CDR1 is SGHTA and CDR2 is FQGNSA. The sample belongs to a study of response to subunit inactivated influenza vaccine. Study findings and constraints: Authors suggested seasonal influenza vaccinations each recruit few new T cells.

In TCRdb, the RT-PCR reads were re-called with MiXCR into one record per CDR3 protein. The data contain just over 300,000 distinct CDR3 sequences, 20% to 25% of them singletons. The material was PBMCs from blood, obtained about 20 months after vaccination. The source of this sequence is a man between 50 and 75 years old who received an inactivated influenza vaccine. The J gene is TRBJ1-3, the V gene TRBV7-2, with 10 bases fitting TRBD1. CDR3 amino acids: CASSTDRGRGNTIYF. The CDR3, as DNA: TGTGCCAGCAGTACTGACAGGGGGCGAGGAAACACCATATATTTT.